These T cell receptor beta chains were read from a single sample in a study of OX40 agonist ivuxolimab in advanced cancers. Only in-frame clones appear in the TCRdb table, and some are missing; sequencing was by immunoSEQ multiplex PCR. The sample lists 90,000 to 150,000 clones; 85% to 90% were seen once. The sequencing used CD4+ or CD8+ T cells sorted from blood, collected in a trial of the OX40 agonist ivuxolimab. The origin of the receptors is an adult with an advanced solid tumor such as melanoma, head and neck, liver or kidney cancer. Each CDR3 is given without its conserved first and last residue.

V gene	J gene	CDR3 protein
TRBV6-1	TRBJ1-3	ASRRTGESGNTIY
TRBV4-2	TRBJ2-3	ASSQDEGDTQY
TRBV6-6	TRBJ2-7	ASVGDSSYEQY
TRBV6-1	TRBJ2-7	ATVQGKPTYEQY
TRBV18	TRBJ2-3	ASTQGSTDTQY
TRBV27	TRBJ1-2	ASRGGTYGYT
TRBV20-1	TRBJ2-7	SCSRNEQY
TRBV18	TRBJ2-7	ASSPQADRAYEQY
TRBV15	TRBJ2-7	ATSRDRLAGGFSYEQY
TRBV19	TRBJ2-1	ASSIRRGSSYNEQF
TRBV30	TRBJ1-3	AWSAGQHPGTIY
TRBV30	TRBJ2-1	AWSGLADNEQF
TRBV18	TRBJ2-7	ASSGSGGQPPNYEQY
TRBV9	TRBJ1-6	ASSVQGVNSPLH
TRBV2	TRBJ1-2	ASSLGTGNGYT
TRBV11-2	TRBJ1-2	ASSFEHRGDGYT
TRBV11-2	TRBJ1-5	ASSLETQQPQH
TRBV7-3	TRBJ1-1	ASSLSGVDTEAF
TRBV5-1	TRBJ1-2	ASSPNGGGITDGYT
TRBV10-3	TRBJ1-1	AIAGGRTEAF
TRBV28	TRBJ2-3	ASSTWADTQY
TRBV19	TRBJ1-2	ASSIARGNYGYT
TRBV6-6	TRBJ2-7	ASSKQTPGEQY
TRBV4-3	TRBJ2-5	ASSRTSQETQY
TRBV7-2	TRBJ1-1	ASSLVGGALVNTEAF
TRBV4-3	TRBJ1-1	ASSLEGSTEAF
TRBV28	TRBJ1-2	ASRIGSLYGYT
TRBV27	TRBJ2-7	ASKTGGWSEQY
TRBV27	TRBJ2-3	ASSLSSGVSTDTQY
TRBV7-9	TRBJ2-3	ASSPRVFYTDTQY
TRBV5-6	TRBJ1-1	ASSLSRAEAF
TRBV30	TRBJ2-7	AWGVLDREQY
TRBV10-3	TRBJ1-2	AISDRQTANYGYT
TRBV7-2	TRBJ2-1	ASSSTGDEQF
TRBV6-5	TRBJ2-7	ASSSSGGSYEQY
TRBV7-2	TRBJ1-3	ASSLEGTTGNTIY
TRBV7-6	TRBJ2-3	ASSLGASTDTQY
TRBV27	TRBJ2-3	ASSSQTQADTQY
TRBV5-4	TRBJ2-5	ASSYTSGAYQETQY
TRBV20-1	TRBJ1-1	SADSNTEAF
TRBV6-5	TRBJ1-2	ASSTRQGANYGYT
TRBV5-6	TRBJ1-2	ASRESVFGYGYT
TRBV7-2	TRBJ1-3	ASSLGTGFAADTIY